This T cell receptor beta chain was obtained from a study of tissue T cells after allogeneic stem cell transplantation. Overall study findings and caveats: Motif-based clustering found tissue-specific repertoire signatures shared across patients, though few clones were shared.

Trimming shortened V by 3 bases and J by 2 bases, and 4 bases separated the two germline ends. Germline V gene data show CDR1 as LGHNT and CDR2 as FRNRAP. This CDR3 has 12 residues. In the case of this clone: No antigen is known for it.

TCRdb keeps only in-frame clones here, not all; method: immunoSEQ multiplex PCR. The sample yields several thousand clones, around 80% seen once. Enrolled prospectively were adult allogeneic hematopoietic cell transplant recipients whose graft-versus-host disease was steroid-refractory. The clonotype was recovered from a male patient at least 60 years old with steroid-refractory graft-versus-host disease after an allogeneic stem cell transplant. Some T cells may possibly be graft donor cells. The sample in question was esophageal tissue, obtained at autopsy. The chain joins TRBV12-5 to TRBJ1-1; D is undetermined. CDR3 amino acids: CASGLGNTEAFF. In DNA, the CDR3 is TGTGCTAGTGGTTTAGGAAACACTGAAGCTTTCTTT.